A selection of T cell receptor beta chains follows, all from one sample in a study of intratumoral heterogeneity in liver cancer. The table came from immunoSEQ multiplex PCR; TCRdb's copy has only in-frame clones and leaves some out. This table has several thousand clones, approximately 70% appearing once. Sequenced here: tumor tissue, sampled before any cancer treatment. The receptors were sampled from an older woman with hepatocellular carcinoma. CDR3s include the opening cysteine and the closing phenylalanine or tryptophan. A D gene is named only where the DNA matches it firmly. Clone size is stated in some rows and not others, as once, few, many or a class when expanded.

d_call: .; clone_size: .; v_call: TRBV28; j_call: TRBJ1-6; cdr3_length: 11; cdr3_aa: CASSFRGSLHF; cdr3_nt: TGTGCCAGCAGTTTTCGCGGATCCCTCCACTTT
d_call: TRBD2; clone_size: .; v_call: TRBV5-1; j_call: TRBJ2-5; cdr3_length: 15; cdr3_aa: CASSSGGSMRETQYF; cdr3_nt: TGCGCCAGCAGCTCCGGCGGGAGTATGAGGGAGACCCAGTACTTC
d_call: .; clone_size: .; v_call: TRBV28; j_call: TRBJ1-1; cdr3_length: 12; cdr3_aa: CASSRGLTEAFF; cdr3_nt: TGTGCCAGCAGTCGTGGGCTGACTGAAGCTTTCTTT
d_call: .; clone_size: once; v_call: TRBV12-5; j_call: TRBJ1-2; cdr3_length: 14; cdr3_aa: CASGILGTNYGYTF; cdr3_nt: TGTGCTAGTGGTATACTCGGCACCAACTATGGCTACACCTTC
d_call: TRBD2; clone_size: .; v_call: TRBV3-1/TRBV3-2; j_call: TRBJ2-2; cdr3_length: 19; cdr3_aa: CASSQALGLAGGRTGELFF; cdr3_nt: TGTGCCAGCAGCCAAGCACTGGGACTAGCGGGAGGACGGACCGGGGAGCTGTTTTTT
d_call: TRBD2; clone_size: .; v_call: TRBV9; j_call: TRBJ2-7; cdr3_length: 16; cdr3_aa: CASSVAGGRPPYEQYF; cdr3_nt: TGTGCCAGCAGCGTAGCGGGAGGTCGCCCTCCCTACGAGCAGTACTTC
d_call: .; clone_size: once; v_call: TRBV15; j_call: TRBJ1-2; cdr3_length: 14; cdr3_aa: CATSRDGVDYGYTF; cdr3_nt: TGTGCCACCAGCAGAGACGGCGTTGACTATGGCTACACCTTC
d_call: .; clone_size: .; v_call: TRBV10-2; j_call: TRBJ1-1; cdr3_length: 13; cdr3_aa: CASRGQKNTEAFF; cdr3_nt: TGCGCCAGCAGAGGACAGAAGAACACTGAAGCTTTCTTT
d_call: TRBD1; clone_size: .; v_call: TRBV6-6; j_call: TRBJ1-3; cdr3_length: 15; cdr3_aa: CASSPKGQKGNTIYF; cdr3_nt: TGTGCCAGCAGTCCCAAGGGACAGAAAGGAAACACCATATATTTT
d_call: .; clone_size: .; v_call: TRBV28; j_call: TRBJ1-4; cdr3_length: 16; cdr3_aa: CASSPTTHPTNEKLFF; cdr3_nt: TGTGCCAGCAGTCCCACGACCCATCCAACTAATGAAAAACTGTTTTTT
d_call: TRBD1; clone_size: few; v_call: TRBV9; j_call: TRBJ1-2; cdr3_length: 14; cdr3_aa: CASSPQGADYGYTF; cdr3_nt: TGTGCCAGCAGCCCCCAGGGGGCAGACTATGGCTACACCTTC
d_call: TRBD1; clone_size: few; v_call: TRBV10-3; j_call: TRBJ2-3; cdr3_length: 16; cdr3_aa: CAISEGQGFSTDTQYF; cdr3_nt: TGTGCCATCAGTGAGGGACAGGGATTCTCCACAGATACGCAGTATTTT
d_call: .; clone_size: few; v_call: TRBV11-1; j_call: TRBJ1-1; cdr3_length: 15; cdr3_aa: CASSPGLSVGTEAFF; cdr3_nt: TGTGCCAGCAGCCCAGGTCTATCTGTGGGCACTGAAGCTTTCTTT
d_call: .; clone_size: .; v_call: TRBV7-9; j_call: TRBJ2-3; cdr3_length: 16; cdr3_aa: CASSLLADTSTDTQYF; cdr3_nt: TGTGCCAGCAGCCTACTAGCCGACACTAGCACAGATACGCAGTATTTT
d_call: .; clone_size: .; v_call: TRBV2; j_call: TRBJ2-5; cdr3_length: 14; cdr3_aa: CASKGSYGGETQYF; cdr3_nt: TGTGCCAGCAAAGGGTCCTATGGTGGGGAGACCCAGTACTTC
d_call: TRBD1; clone_size: .; v_call: TRBV30; j_call: TRBJ1-2; cdr3_length: 12; cdr3_aa: CAWGLTGNGYTF; cdr3_nt: TGTGCCTGGGGACTGACAGGGAATGGCTACACCTTC
d_call: .; clone_size: .; v_call: TRBV27; j_call: TRBJ1-1; cdr3_length: 17; cdr3_aa: CASTSRRTPLEWTEAFF; cdr3_nt: TGTGCCAGCACCAGCCGCCGGACGCCACTAGAGTGGACTGAAGCTTTCTTT
d_call: .; clone_size: .; v_call: TRBV19; j_call: TRBJ2-1; cdr3_length: 13; cdr3_aa: CASSNTIYNEQFF; cdr3_nt: TGTGCCAGTAGTAACACGATCTACAATGAGCAGTTCTTC
d_call: TRBD1; clone_size: .; v_call: TRBV11-1; j_call: TRBJ2-1; cdr3_length: 14; cdr3_aa: CASSTRARGNEQFF; cdr3_nt: TGTGCCAGCAGTACCCGGGCCAGGGGGAATGAGCAGTTCTTC
d_call: .; clone_size: .; v_call: TRBV4-1; j_call: TRBJ2-3; cdr3_length: 17; cdr3_aa: CASSQDGAAYSTDTQYF; cdr3_nt: TGCGCCAGCAGCCAAGATGGGGCTGCTTATAGCACAGATACGCAGTATTTT
d_call: TRBD1; clone_size: few; v_call: TRBV7-9; j_call: TRBJ1-1; cdr3_length: 12; cdr3_aa: CASSSGQSYAFF; cdr3_nt: TGTGCCAGCAGCTCGGGACAGAGCTATGCTTTCTTT
d_call: .; clone_size: .; v_call: TRBV14; j_call: TRBJ1-4; cdr3_length: 11; cdr3_aa: CASSQDEKLFF; cdr3_nt: TGTGCCAGCAGCCAAGATGAAAAACTGTTTTTT
d_call: TRBD2; clone_size: .; v_call: TRBV28; j_call: TRBJ2-2; cdr3_length: 15; cdr3_aa: CASSRTSGSTGELFF; cdr3_nt: TGTGCCAGCAGTCGGACTAGCGGGAGCACCGGGGAGCTGTTTTTT
d_call: TRBD1; clone_size: .; v_call: TRBV10-1; j_call: TRBJ2-3; cdr3_length: 13; cdr3_aa: CASSSKGADTQYF; cdr3_nt: TGCGCCAGCAGTAGTAAGGGGGCCGATACGCAGTATTTT